This is a list of T cell receptor beta chains from one sample in a study of blood T cell repertoires in COVID-19. Some clones are missing from TCRdb's copy, which holds only in-frame ones; the method was immunoSEQ multiplex PCR. Here the sample spans about 92,000 clones, over 60% being singletons. Sequences were obtained from peripheral blood. Receptors were obtained from a man aged 45-60 years who had recovered from COVID-19. Both conserved end residues are part of each CDR3.

TRBV18	TRBJ2-1	CASSPSGLQYNEQFF
TRBV5-1	TRBJ2-1	CASSLVGAYNEQFF
TRBV7-3	TRBJ2-2	CASSPGDRDFGFGELFF
TRBV28	TRBJ1-3	CASSLSLQGSGNTIYF
TRBV19	TRBJ2-2	CAGRDPNTGELFF
TRBV19	TRBJ2-1	CASSSGRIAYNEQFF
TRBV12-3/TRBV12-4	TRBJ2-1	CASSLAGEKFF
TRBV29-1	TRBJ1-1	CSVPGGASSKAFF
TRBV11-2	TRBJ2-7	CASSPRGGTSGVEQYF
TRBV29-1	TRBJ1-1	CSGETGNRVTEAFF
TRBV7-8	TRBJ2-3	CASSSRQGWTDTQYF
TRBV27	TRBJ2-7	CASSLSPDRILYEQYF
TRBV2	TRBJ2-7	CASSDIWLAVKNEQYF
TRBV27	TRBJ1-1	CASSLSRRGDTEAFF
TRBV6-4	TRBJ1-6	CASSETGNSPLHF
TRBV9	TRBJ1-1	CASSASRGLTEAFF
TRBV4-1	TRBJ2-1	CASSQDGADLSGRWVGEQFF
TRBV7-3	TRBJ2-3	CASSFRDSYTDTQYF
TRBV6-2/TRBV6-3	TRBJ2-6	CASSVKLAGDSGANVLTF
TRBV30	TRBJ2-6	CAWNAISGANVLTF
TRBV6-5	TRBJ2-3	CASSYARGGTDTQYF
TRBV10-1	TRBJ2-5	CASSEFRTSGRAWETQYF
TRBV5-1	TRBJ2-5	CASSLTPGGRETQYF
TRBV15	TRBJ1-4	CATSRGRVDEKLFF
TRBV5-4	TRBJ2-2	CASSRTSGSAGELFF
TRBV5-1	TRBJ2-5	CASSYTLGLEKTQYF
TRBV4-2	TRBJ1-1	CASSQVGEDTEAFF
TRBV9	TRBJ2-7	CASSPSAGPPYEQYF
TRBV19	TRBJ2-2	CASSSQGRMGTGELFF
TRBV3-1/TRBV3-2	TRBJ1-2	CASSPRTGQGYTF
TRBV25-1	TRBJ1-2	CASSEMEGRDYGYTF
TRBV11-2	TRBJ2-1	CASSLAGSSYNEQFF
TRBV7-9	TRBJ1-3	CASSSRDRGPGNTIYF
TRBV19	TRBJ1-5	CASSIQVNQPQHF
TRBV11-2	TRBJ2-5	CASSLERVGSQYF
TRBV4-3	TRBJ2-7	CASSQFTGEFGYEQYF
TRBV5-8	TRBJ2-5	CASSLGGRAYKETQYF
TRBV10-3	TRBJ1-6	CAISEKRPRDSPLHF
TRBV9	TRBJ2-3	CASSVGPAGTDTQYF
TRBV12-5	TRBJ1-2	CASGLGLGQGYGYTF
TRBV19	TRBJ1-6	CATRDNGSPLHF
TRBV6-6	TRBJ1-1	CASSPRTAANTEAFF
TRBV6-5	TRBJ2-3	CATLLGGTDTQYF
TRBV11-3	TRBJ2-1	CASSTRWSEQFF